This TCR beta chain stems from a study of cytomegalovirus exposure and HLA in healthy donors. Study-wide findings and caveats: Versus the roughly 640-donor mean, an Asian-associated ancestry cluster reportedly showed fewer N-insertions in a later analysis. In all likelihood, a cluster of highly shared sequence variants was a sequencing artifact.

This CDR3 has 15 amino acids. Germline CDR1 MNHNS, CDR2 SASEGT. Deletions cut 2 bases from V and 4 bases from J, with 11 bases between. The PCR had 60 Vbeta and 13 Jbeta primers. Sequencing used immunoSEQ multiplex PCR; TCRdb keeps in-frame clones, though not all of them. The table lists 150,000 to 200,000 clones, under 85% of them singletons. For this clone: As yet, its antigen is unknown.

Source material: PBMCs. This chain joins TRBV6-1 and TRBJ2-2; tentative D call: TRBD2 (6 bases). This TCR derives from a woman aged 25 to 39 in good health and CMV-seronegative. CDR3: CASSERFGSTGELFF. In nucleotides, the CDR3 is TGTGCCAGCAGTGAAAGGTTCGGGAGCACCGGGGAGCTGTTTTTT.